This T cell receptor (beta chain) was documented in a study of CD8 T cells in ankylosing spondylitis. TCRdb ran MiXCR on the 5' RACE reads and lists one entry per CDR3 protein. The sample contains some 70,000 distinct CDR3 sequences, about 5.4% of which appear only once. This clonotype has a count of ten or more. The sequence came from a male donor with ankylosing spondylitis or in good health (not recorded which). The specimen was blood, either unsorted or a sorted T cell fraction (not recorded which).

Written as DNA, the CDR3 is TGCAGTGCTGTAGCGGGGGGAGAGGCAGATACGCAGTATTTT. Its protein is CSAVAGGEADTQYF. The rearrangement uses TRBV20-1 and TRBJ2-3; TRBD2 aligns across 10 bases. The length of the CDR3 is 14 residues. Looked up from germline, CDR1 is DFQATT and CDR2 is SNEGSKA (reference sequence). J gave up 4 bases and V 5 bases, and 6 bases lay outside the gene matches.